The clone carrying this T cell receptor beta chain has only a few counts. This entry belongs to a study of blood T cells in healthy people across ages. Next came a second PCR, run for about 6 to 12 cycles, which used a sample-barcoded 5' primer along with a J-beta primer mix. TCRdb ran MiXCR on the 5' RACE reads and lists one entry per CDR3 protein. The sample holds 800,000 to 950,000 distinct CDR3 sequences, 25% to 35% seen once. Between the trimmed V and J ends, which lost 7 bases and 0 bases, there was a span of 13 bases. This CDR3 has 15 amino acids. Per the germline V gene, CDR1 is MNHNS and CDR2 is SASEGT. This sample was also put to use in a study of T cells of mothers and their children. That publication notes: Slightly higher overlap, not significant, was seen in related mother-child pairs than in unrelated pairs.

This clonotype was obtained from a middle-aged woman in good health. Specimen: blood. The J gene is TRBJ1-5, the V gene TRBV6-1; maybe TRBD1 (6 bases). The CDR3 nucleotides are TGTGCCAGCACCCCAGGGGTCCTTAGCAATCAGCCCCAGCATTTT. This codes for CASTPGVLSNQPQHF.